This T cell receptor beta chain was sequenced during a study of blood T cells in healthy people across ages (dated by TCRdb to between 2015 and 2017). Some background on the complete study: In model experiments, template switching captured about one uniquely barcoded TCR beta cDNA molecule for every two T cells. Using deep sequencing normalized with unique cDNA molecular identifiers, the study measured how TCR beta repertoire diversity changes with age. The donors were divided into four age groups: young (average around 16 years), middle-aged (around 37), aged (approximately 59) and long-lived (82). Two additional independent replicas of 1 million unique cDNA reads from the same blood draw were analyzed for two donors (one aged 18 to 30 and one aged 80 or older).

The library relied on 5' RACE. Sequencer: Illumina HiSeq 2500. A second about 6 to 11 cycle PCR used a sample-barcoded 5' primer and a J-beta primer mix. Each TCR beta cDNA molecule received a unique molecular identifier from a template-switch 5' adaptor carrying 12 random nucleotides. Each sample yielded at least 2.5 million CDR3-containing paired-end reads. First-strand cDNA was synthesized from all RNA with the Mint cDNA synthesis kit, primed by a TRBC-specific oligonucleotide. Following uracil-DNA glycosylase treatment, all cDNA underwent a first 18-cycle PCR with the universal primers M1SS and BC2_uni_R. Concerning the study's data processing: For normalization, 1 million high-quality reads were randomly selected from each sample, with every read carrying a distinct molecular identifier. Reads sharing molecular identifiers were discarded rather than binned into consensus sequences. MiTCR, set to a Q25 quality threshold and the strictest error-elimination algorithm, was used for CDR3 identification, clonotype clustering and error correction. A nonparametric unseen species model using Euler transformation provided a lower-bound estimate of total TCR beta diversity. The raw public data were reprocessed by TCRdb itself: fastp quality trimming at Q25, MiXCR clonotype calling, in-frame beta chains only. Each entry merges the rows of one CDR3 protein and shows their most common DNA and genes. The V and J calls shown here were made by TCRdb, not taken from the authors' results. This sample has 900,000 to 950,000 distinct CDR3 sequences in its table, and roughly 29% of those were observed once. The ten largest clonotypes hold about 9.4% of the sample.

Donors were a few dozen systemically healthy Caucasian individuals from Russia aged about 6 to 100 years. Approximately 9.3 milliliters of peripheral blood were collected from each donor into EDTA-treated Vacutainer tubes. Ficoll-Paque density-gradient centrifugation was used to isolate PBMCs, with at least 7 million per sample. Trizol reagent was used to extract total RNA from PBMCs, with at least 5.5 micrograms per sample. The percentages of naive CD45RAhigh/CD27high T cells were determined by flow cytometry on a PBMC aliquot from every donor. The CDR3 starts with the cysteine, ends with the phenylalanine, and has 16 residues. Here the CDR3 DNA is all that survives: 48 bases in frame from base 1. From a lookup of the germline V gene (reference sequence), CDR1 and CDR2 are DFQATT and SNEGSKA. Note on this clonotype: The target of this receptor is not known. No clone much larger than this one lies a single base away; base qualities are absent.

Results and caveats for the whole study, not just this receptor: As age increased, observed TCR beta diversity per million T cells dropped in a roughly linear way, and a significant reduction was already evident by age 40. Compared with the aged group, more naive CD4+ T cells, fewer expanded clones and increased TCR diversity were shown by the long-lived group, suggesting age selection. Conclusive comparison of naive and antigen-experienced compartments was prevented by the profiling of bulk unsorted PBMCs. Estimates of total diversity based on one million sequenced T cells were considered lower bounds and underestimates. Observed TCR beta diversity correlated strongly with the percentage of naive T cells measured by flow cytometry. The CMV infection status of donors was not known, potentially confounding age-related changes in expanded clonotypes.

Separately, the same data were catalogued under a study of T cells of mothers and their children. From that second study: Donors were nine systemically healthy Caucasian individuals: three mothers and their six children. cDNA synthesis consumed the entire amount of extracted RNA, loaded at roughly 1.5 ug RNA in each 15 ul reaction. In the second PCR, the M1S primer introduced both the sample barcodes and 2-4 random nucleotides. Over 9 million TCR beta CDR3 reads were obtained for each mother, and millions of reads were obtained for each child. TCR recombination output is similarly shaped by thymic selection in related and unrelated pairs, with a minor effect exerted by inherited differences. Related mother-child pairs always showed normalized repertoire overlap that was slightly higher than in unrelated mother-child pairs, though the difference was never significant. No persistent microchimeric T cell clones were detected, at a sensitivity of roughly 93 clones per million clonotypes. In the study, deep NGS was used to compare the TCR beta repertoires of mothers and children, and features distinguishing related mother-child pairs from unrelated individuals were sought. Mothers averaged about 37 +/- 4 years of age and children averaged roughly 10 +/- 4 years. Libraries were sequenced on Illumina HiSeq 2000 with 100+100 nt paired-end reads after adapter ligation with NEBNext reagents. To prevent cross-contamination, the mother and child libraries were prepared a month apart and were sequenced in separate runs. For each donor, somewhere between about 450,000 and 2,000,000 distinct TCR beta clonotypes were identified. Naive TCR beta clonotypes were estimated from low-frequency clonotypes matched to each donor's FACS-determined naive share, without sorting.

The origin of this receptor is a woman aged 40 to 50 in good health. The source material was blood. This chain joins TRBV20-1 to TRBJ2-1, with a tentative D call of TRBD1 or TRBD2, each matching 5 bases. The J call is uncertain, as TRBJ2-7 better fits the DNA end. The CDR3: CSARAPGLKSYNEQYF. The DNA is as follows: TGCAGTGCTAGAGCGCCGGGGCTCAAATCCTACAATGAGCAGTACTTC.